This entry lists 8 T cell receptor beta chains sequenced from one sample in a study of blood T cell repertoires in COVID-19. Sequenced by immunoSEQ multiplex PCR; TCRdb stores in-frame clones only, minus some. Counted here are under 40,000 clones, nearly 90% occurring once; the ten biggest clones make up 30% to 35%. Sequencing was performed on peripheral blood. The receptors were gathered from a man in his 70s with active COVID-19.

This clone was observed a handful of times. This rearrangement joins TRBV7-8 to TRBJ2-3; 9 bases agree with TRBD2. CDR1 is SGHVS, CDR2 FQNEAQ, per germline. V dropped 3 bases and J dropped 6; count of bases not matched to a gene: 10. This CDR3 region has 16 residues. This CDR3 is CASSLGGGVLGDTQYF. CDR3 nucleotide sequence: TGTGCCAGCAGCTTGGGCGGGGGGGTCCTTGGGGATACGCAGTATTTT.

In its sample, this clone was seen once. The V call is TRBV11-2, the J call TRBJ2-7, with 10 bases that match TRBD1. The CDR3 is 14 amino acids. In germline, CDR1 is SGHAT, CDR2 FQNNGV. The V and J ends lost 3 bases and 2 bases, in that order; junction bases with no gene match: 1. CDR3 residues: CASSLGTGAYEQYF. CDR3 bases: TGTGCCAGCAGCTTGGGGACAGGGGCCTACGAGCAGTACTTC. Looking up the rest from reference TRBV11-2 and TRBJ2-7 gives the full variable domain: EAGVAQSPRYKIIEKRQSVAFWCNPISGHATLYWYQQILGQGPKLLIQFQNNGVVDDSQLPKDRFSAERLKGVDSTLKIQPAKLEDSAVYLCASSLGTGAYEQYFGPGTRLTVT.

The chain employs TRBV5-1 and TRBJ2-1, with TRBD2 identical over 13 bases. This CDR3 has 17 residues. The germline V gene has CDR1 SGHRS and CDR2 YFSETQ. With 1 base clipped from V and 1 base from J, the junction kept 2 bases outside the gene matches. DNA for the CDR3: TGCGCCAGCAGCTTGCGGACTAGCGGGAGTTCCTACAATGAGCAGTTCTTC. This encodes CASSLRTSGSSYNEQFF.

The chain combines TRBV19 with TRBJ1-2; no clear D. The CDR3 contains 13 residues. V gave up 3 bases and J gave up 2 bases, with 7 bases separating them. Looked up from germline, CDR1 is LNHDA and CDR2 is SQIVND (reference sequence). The CDR3 spells CASSIGVNYGYTF. The CDR3 region has the DNA TGTGCCAGTAGTATTGGAGTGAACTATGGCTACACCTTC.

J is TRBJ1-1 and V is TRBV7-9; TRBD1 agrees at 11 bases. V shed 6 bases and J 1 base; nucleotides not matched to a gene: 1. This CDR3 is 14 amino acids long. Germline lookup yields CDR1 SEHNR and CDR2 FQNEAQ (reference sequence). The CDR3 here is CASRGQGANTEAFF. The CDR3 DNA follows: TGTGCCAGCAGAGGACAGGGGGCGAACACTGAAGCTTTCTTT.

The rearrangement uses TRBV24-1 and TRBJ2-6; TRBD2 might be the D (6 bases). From germline, CDR1 is KGHDR and CDR2 SFDVKD. V shed 2 bases and J shed 2 bases, with 12 bases lying between them. The CDR3 sequence is 17 residues long. The CDR3 DNA reads TGTGCCACCAGTGATTCATACGGGGGTACTGGGGCCAACGTCCTGACTTTC. Translated, it gives CATSDSYGGTGANVLTF.

The V call is TRBV15, the J call TRBJ2-7; D gene unclear. The germline CDR1 and CDR2 sequences are LNHNV and YYDKDF (reference sequence). This CDR3 comprises 13 residues. V gave up 5 bases and J gave up 0 bases, with 8 bases separating them. CDR3 sequence reads: CATSADISYEQYF. The CDR3 DNA reads as TGTGCCACCAGCGCCGACATCTCCTACGAGCAGTACTTC.

The chain has TRBV6-5 and TRBJ1-1, with D tentatively TRBD1 (5 bases). The germline gives CDR1 MNHEY, CDR2 SVGAGI. The CDR3 extends over 15 amino acids. Trimming shortened V by 6 bases and J by 4 bases, and 18 bases separated the two germline ends. The CDR3 coding sequence is TGTGCCAGCAGACTAAGTGCGGGGCGCAGCACTGAAGCTTTCTTT. It yields the protein CASRLSAGRSTEAFF.